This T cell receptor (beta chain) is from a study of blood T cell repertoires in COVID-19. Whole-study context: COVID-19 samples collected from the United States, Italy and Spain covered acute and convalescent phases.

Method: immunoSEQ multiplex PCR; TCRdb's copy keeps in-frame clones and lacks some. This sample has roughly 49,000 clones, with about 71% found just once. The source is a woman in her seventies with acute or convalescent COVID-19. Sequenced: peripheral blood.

The CDR3, as DNA: TGTGCCAGCAGCCGACAGGGTACCGGGGAGCTGTTTTTT. Translating it yields CASSRQGTGELFF. The chain couples TRBV7-3 to TRBJ2-2; 7 positions match TRBD1. V trimming: 5 bases; J trimming: 5 bases; junction bases outside the gene matches: 2. Germline values: CDR1 SGHTA, CDR2 FQGTGA. This CDR3 has 13 residues.